The 8 T cell receptor beta chains below all came from one sample that was sequenced in a study of technical replicates of blood from several donors. Generated by immunoSEQ multiplex PCR, the TCRdb table keeps only in-frame clones and is missing some. The sample records around 56,000 clones, nearly 95% being singletons. The sequencing sample was made of PBMCs. These receptors all stem from a human donor in good health. Some clones in this sample may be carry-over from other donors' samples.

This clone was recorded a few times. The chain employs TRBV7-9 and TRBJ2-3, with 10 bases aligning to TRBD1. The CDR3 consists of 13 residues. J gave up 4 bases and V 5 bases, and 0 bases lay outside the gene matches. Per the germline V gene, CDR1 is SEHNR and CDR2 is FQNEAQ (reference sequence). CDR3 protein: CASSDRGPDTQYF. CDR3 nucleotides: TGTGCCAGCAGCGACAGGGGGCCAGATACGCAGTATTTT. Full variable domain (remainder filled in from reference TRBV7-9 and TRBJ2-3): DTGVSQNPRHKITKRGQNVTFRCDPISEHNRLYWYRQTLGQGPEFLTYFQNEAQLEKSRLLSDRFSAERPKGSFSTLEIQRTEQGDSAMYLCASSDRGPDTQYFGPGTRLTVL.

The V call is TRBV29-1, the J call TRBJ2-7; D may be TRBD1 (6 bases). Germline CDR1 is SQVTM and CDR2 is ANQGSEA. Trimming stripped 3 bases from V and 6 bases from J, with 12 bases between. CDR3 size: 12 residues. In DNA form, the CDR3 reads TGCAGCGTTGAGACTCACAGGGCCGAGCAGTACTTC. Its protein is CSVETHRAEQYF.

DNA of the CDR3: TGTGCCAGCAGCCAGACCGGGGGGCGCGGTCCTAATGGCTACACCTTC. Residues: CASSQTGGRGPNGYTF. This chain connects TRBV7-2 to TRBJ1-2, with a tentative D call TRBD1 (6 bases). This CDR3 contains 16 residues. From germline, CDR1 is SGHTA and CDR2 FQGNSA. Trimming left V 5 bases short and J 6 bases short, with 22 bases between. Full variable domain (rest looked up from reference TRBV7-2 and TRBJ1-2): GAGVSQSPSNKVTEKGKDVELRCDPISGHTALYWYRQSLGQGLEFLIYFQGNSAPDKSGLPSDRFSAERTGGSVSTLTIQRTQQEDSAVYLCASSQTGGRGPNGYTFGSGTRLTVV.

In this sample, this clone turned up once. This sequence joins TRBV7-6 and TRBJ2-1; weak D call: TRBD1 (6 bases). The CDR3 runs 12 residues. V dropped 5 bases and J dropped 10 bases, with 12 bases sitting between them. CDR1 and CDR2 (germline): SGHVS, FNYEAQ. CDR3 region: CASSINRDEQFF. The DNA for the CDR3 is TGTGCCAGCAGCATCAACAGGGACGAGCAGTTCTTC. Full variable domain (outside the CDR3, taken from reference TRBV7-6 and TRBJ2-1): GAGVSQSPRYKVTKRGQDVALRCDPISGHVSLYWYRQALGQGPEFLTYFNYEAQQDKSGLPNDRFSAERPEGSISTLTIQRTEQRDSAMYRCASSINRDEQFFGPGTRLTVL.

The chain carries TRBV6-5 and TRBJ1-4; 9 nucleotides agree with TRBD1. The CDR3 consists of 15 residues. Germline loops: CDR1 MNHEY, CDR2 SVGAGI. The J segment lost 8 bases and the V segment lost 6 bases, leaving 10 bases of the junction unmatched. In DNA form, the CDR3 reads TGTGCCAGCAGAAATTCGGGACAGGGAGAGGAAAAACTGTTTTTT. Encoded protein: CASRNSGQGEEKLFF.

This rearrangement joins TRBV7-7 to TRBJ2-5; 8 bases match TRBD2. J gave up 2 bases and V 5 bases, and 4 bases lay outside the gene matches. The CDR3 totals 14 residues. In germline, CDR1 is SSHAT, CDR2 FNYEAQ (reference sequence). Here the CDR3 reads CASSRLASQETQYF. The CDR3 DNA reads TGTGCCAGCAGCCGACTAGCGTCACAAGAGACCCAGTACTTC.

The genes are TRBV2 and TRBJ2-1; no definite D call. The germline CDR1 and CDR2 sequences are SNHLY and FYNNEI. V was pared by 7 bases and J by 9 bases, with 13 bases between. The CDR3 spans 12 residues. CDR3 nucleotides: TGTGCCAGCATCGCTGGCGGCAGTGAGCAGTTCTTC. It translates to CASIAGGSEQFF.

The V call is TRBV9, the J call TRBJ1-1; possibly TRBD1 for D (6 bases). V was clipped by 0 bases and J by 4 bases, with 10 bases between them. This CDR3 region has 14 residues. Germline lookup yields CDR1 SGDLS and CDR2 YYNGEE. The CDR3 region is CASSVVQGSTEAFF. CDR3 bases: TGTGCCAGCAGCGTAGTACAGGGAAGCACTGAAGCTTTCTTT.